Below, 5 T cell receptor beta chains from the same sample are listed, as sequenced in a study of spatial heterogeneity in lung cancer. Study conclusions and caveats: In tumors, expanded intratumoral alpha and beta TCR counts tracked mutation counts.

Time point denoted: sample taken at primary tumor resection. No cognate antigen is known for these TCRs. TCRdb processed the 5' RACE reads anew with MiXCR; each CDR3 protein has one entry. There are roughly 9,800 distinct CDR3 sequences in the sample; 45% to 65% occur only once, and roughly 30% lies in the top ten. The sample here was lung tumor tissue, taken at surgery. These receptor sequences come from a female donor with early-stage non-small cell lung cancer.

This clonotype occurred a few times. The library was built for alpha chains, so this beta chain is an off-target read and its size means little. The V call is TRBV4-2, the J call TRBJ2-5; possibly TRBD2 for D (5 bases). Germline-derived CDR1 and CDR2 are LGHNA and YNFKEQ. The CDR3 totals 13 residues. V shed 1 base and J shed 4 bases, with 7 bases lying between them. The CDR3 loop is CASSQGTLETQYF. The CDR3 bases are TGTGCCAGCAGCCAAGGGACTTTAGAGACCCAGTACTTC.

This clonotype was counted between two and nine times. For a library built for alpha chains, this beta chain is a stray read; little rests on its size. The chain is built from TRBV11-2 and TRBJ2-1; D gene unclear. V was cut by 7 bases and J by 6 bases, with 16 bases left in between. Germline V gene lookup returns CDR1 SGHAT and CDR2 FQNNGV. The CDR3 loop spans 14 amino acids. Here the CDR3 reads CASIGASRSNEQFF. The CDR3 bases are TGTGCCAGCATCGGTGCGAGCCGAAGCAATGAGCAGTTCTTC. Looking up the rest from reference TRBV11-2 and TRBJ2-1 gives the full variable domain: EAGVAQSPRYKIIEKRQSVAFWCNPISGHATLYWYQQILGQGPKLLIQFQNNGVVDDSQLPKDRFSAERLKGVDSTLKIQPAKLEDSAVYLCASIGASRSNEQFFGPGTRLTVL.

This clonotype was counted between two and nine times. This beta chain is off target for a library built for alpha chains, so its abundance means little. The chain joins TRBV7-2 to TRBJ1-1; weak D call: TRBD1 (5 bases). With 4 bases removed from V and 6 bases from J, the gap between germline ends came to 24 bases. This CDR3 spans 17 amino acids. From germline, CDR1 is SGHTA and CDR2 FQGNSA. The CDR3: CASSSTRGLQGAAEAFF. The CDR3 bases are TGTGCCAGCAGCTCCACCCGGGGCCTTCAGGGTGCAGCTGAAGCTTTCTTT. The complete variable domain, with remaining parts taken from reference TRBV7-2 and TRBJ1-1, reads GAGVSQSPSNKVTEKGKDVELRCDPISGHTALYWYRQSLGQGLEFLIYFQGNSAPDKSGLPSDRFSAERTGGSVSTLTIQRTQQEDSAVYLCASSSTRGLQGAAEAFFGQGTRLTVV.

In regard to this clonotype: Since the library was made to target alpha chains, this beta chain is a stray read and its abundance is not meaningful. The DNA of the CDR3 is TGCGCCAGCAGCCCCGGGACTTCCTATGGCTACACCTTC. Amino acid sequence: CASSPGTSYGYTF. The chain is built from TRBV5-1 and TRBJ1-2, with D possibly being TRBD1 (5 bases). The CDR3 length is 13 residues. V lost 4 bases and J 4 bases, leaving 11 bases between the germline ends. Germline CDR1 is SGHRS and CDR2 is YFSETQ. Drawing the rest from reference TRBV5-1 and TRBJ1-2, the complete variable domain is KAGVTQTPRYLIKTRGQQVTLSCSPISGHRSVSWYQQTPGQGLQFLFEYFSETQRNKGNFPGRFSGRQFSNSRSEMNVSTLELGDSALYLCASSPGTSYGYTFGSGTRLTVV.

Comments on this clonotype: This beta chain is a stray sequence in a library constructed for alpha chains; its clone size is not meaningful. V and J are TRBV20-1 and TRBJ2-3; the match to TRBD1 covers 8 bases. Germline loops: CDR1 DFQATT, CDR2 SNEGSKA (reference sequence). The CDR3 has 15 amino acids. V lost 2 bases, J lost 2 bases, and 6 bases stayed unmatched. CDR3 sequence reads: CSARLDRADTDTQYF. The CDR3, as DNA: TGCAGTGCTAGACTGGACAGGGCGGACACAGATACGCAGTATTTT.